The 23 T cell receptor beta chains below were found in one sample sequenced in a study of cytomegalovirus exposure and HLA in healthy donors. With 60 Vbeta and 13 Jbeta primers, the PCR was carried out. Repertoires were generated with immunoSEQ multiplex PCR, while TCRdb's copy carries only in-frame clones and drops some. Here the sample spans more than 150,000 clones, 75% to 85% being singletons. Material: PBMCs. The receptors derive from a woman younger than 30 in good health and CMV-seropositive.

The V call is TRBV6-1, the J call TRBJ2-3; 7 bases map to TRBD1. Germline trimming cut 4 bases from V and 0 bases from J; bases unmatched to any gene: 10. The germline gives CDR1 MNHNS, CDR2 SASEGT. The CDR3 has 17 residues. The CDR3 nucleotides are TGTGCCAGCAGTGCCAAACAGGGGTGGGCTAGCACAGATACGCAGTATTTT. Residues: CASSAKQGWASTDTQYF.

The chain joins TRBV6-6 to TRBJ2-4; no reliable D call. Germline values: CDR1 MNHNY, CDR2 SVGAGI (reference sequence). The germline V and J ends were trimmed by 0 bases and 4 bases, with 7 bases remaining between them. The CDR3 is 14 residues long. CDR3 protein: CASSYSFGKNIQYF. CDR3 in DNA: TGTGCCAGCAGTTACTCGTTCGGGAAAAACATTCAGTACTTC.

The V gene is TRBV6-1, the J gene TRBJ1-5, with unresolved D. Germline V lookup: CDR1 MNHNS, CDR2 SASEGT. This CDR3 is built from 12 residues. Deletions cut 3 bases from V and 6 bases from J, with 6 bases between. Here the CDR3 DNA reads TGTGCCAGCAGTGAGTCTCGTCAGCCCCAGCATTTT. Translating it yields CASSESRQPQHF.

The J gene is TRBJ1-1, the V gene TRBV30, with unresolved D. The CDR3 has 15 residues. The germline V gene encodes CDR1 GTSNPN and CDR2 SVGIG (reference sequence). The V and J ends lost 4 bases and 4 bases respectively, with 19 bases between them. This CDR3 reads CAWTQEAELGTEAFF. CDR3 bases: TGTGCCTGGACCCAGGAGGCGGAACTGGGCACTGAAGCTTTCTTT.

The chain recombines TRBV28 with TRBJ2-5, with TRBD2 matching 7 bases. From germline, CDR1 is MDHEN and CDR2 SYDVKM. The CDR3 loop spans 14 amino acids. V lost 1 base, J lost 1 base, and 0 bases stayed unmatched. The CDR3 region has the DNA TGTGCCAGCAGTTTATTAGCGGGCCAAGAGACCCAGTACTTC. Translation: CASSLLAGQETQYF.

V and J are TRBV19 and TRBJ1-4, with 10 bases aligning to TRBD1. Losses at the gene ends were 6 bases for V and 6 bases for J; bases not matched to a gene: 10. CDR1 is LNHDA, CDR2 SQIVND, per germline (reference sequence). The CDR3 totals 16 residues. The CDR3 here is CASSPTGGTGHEKLFF. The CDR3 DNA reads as TGTGCCAGTAGCCCGACAGGGGGCACGGGGCATGAAAAACTGTTTTTT.

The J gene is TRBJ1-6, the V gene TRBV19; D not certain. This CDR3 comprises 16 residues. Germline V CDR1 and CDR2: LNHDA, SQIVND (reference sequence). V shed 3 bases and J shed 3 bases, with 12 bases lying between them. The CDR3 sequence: CASSISRQIYNSPLHF. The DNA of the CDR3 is TGTGCCAGTAGTATTTCGCGGCAGATCTATAATTCACCCCTCCACTTT.

The CDR3 spells CASSCSRGTEAFF. Written as DNA, the CDR3 is TGTGCCAGCAGTTGCTCGCGGGGAACTGAAGCTTTCTTT. The V gene is TRBV6-6, the J gene TRBJ1-1; D is unresolved. This CDR3 contains 13 residues. The germline CDR1 and CDR2 sequences are MNHNY and SVGAGI (reference sequence). V gave up 4 bases and J gave up 5 bases, with 11 bases separating them.

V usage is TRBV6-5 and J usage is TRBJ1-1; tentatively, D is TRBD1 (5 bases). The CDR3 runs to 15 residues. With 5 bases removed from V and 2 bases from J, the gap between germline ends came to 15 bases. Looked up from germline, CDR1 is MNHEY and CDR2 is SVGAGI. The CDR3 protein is CASSTRREGNTEAFF. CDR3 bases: TGTGCCAGCAGTACCCGCAGGGAGGGTAACACTGAAGCTTTCTTT.

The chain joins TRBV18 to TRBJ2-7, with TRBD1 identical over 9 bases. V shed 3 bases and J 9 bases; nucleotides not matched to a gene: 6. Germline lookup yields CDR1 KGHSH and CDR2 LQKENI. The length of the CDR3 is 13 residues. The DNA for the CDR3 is TGTGCCAGCTCACCCGCCACAGGGGGCGGGCAGTACTTC. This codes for CASSPATGGGQYF.

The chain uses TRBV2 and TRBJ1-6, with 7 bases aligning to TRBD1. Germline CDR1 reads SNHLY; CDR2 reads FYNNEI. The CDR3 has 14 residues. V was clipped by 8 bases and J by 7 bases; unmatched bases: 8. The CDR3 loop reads CASETGDSNSPLHF. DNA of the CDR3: TGTGCCAGCGAAACGGGGGACAGCAATTCACCCCTCCACTTT.

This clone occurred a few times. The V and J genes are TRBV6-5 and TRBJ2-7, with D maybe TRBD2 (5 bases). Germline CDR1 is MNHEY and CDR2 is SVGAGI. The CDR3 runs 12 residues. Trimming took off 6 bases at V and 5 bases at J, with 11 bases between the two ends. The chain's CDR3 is CASSRLSDEQYV. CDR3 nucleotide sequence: TGTGCCAGCAGCCGACTATCCGACGAGCAGTACGTC.

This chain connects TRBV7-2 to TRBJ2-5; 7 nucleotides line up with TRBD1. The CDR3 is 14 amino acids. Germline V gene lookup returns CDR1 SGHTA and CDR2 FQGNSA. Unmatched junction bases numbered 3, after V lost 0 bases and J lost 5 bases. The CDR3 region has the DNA TGTGCCAGCAGCTTAGCAGGGGGCTGGGAGACCCAGTACTTC. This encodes CASSLAGGWETQYF. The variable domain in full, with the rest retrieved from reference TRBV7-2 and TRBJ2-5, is GAGVSQSPSNKVTEKGKDVELRCDPISGHTALYWYRQSLGQGLEFLIYFQGNSAPDKSGLPSDRFSAERTGGSVSTLTIQRTQQEDSAVYLCASSLAGGWETQYFGPGTRLLVL.

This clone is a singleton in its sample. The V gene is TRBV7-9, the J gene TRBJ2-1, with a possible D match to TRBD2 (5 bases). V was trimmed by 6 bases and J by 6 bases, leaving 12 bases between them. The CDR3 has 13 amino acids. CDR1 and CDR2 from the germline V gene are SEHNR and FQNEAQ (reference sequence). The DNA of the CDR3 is TGTGCCAGCAGTTATCCGGGGAGCAATGAGCAGTTCTTC. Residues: CASSYPGSNEQFF.

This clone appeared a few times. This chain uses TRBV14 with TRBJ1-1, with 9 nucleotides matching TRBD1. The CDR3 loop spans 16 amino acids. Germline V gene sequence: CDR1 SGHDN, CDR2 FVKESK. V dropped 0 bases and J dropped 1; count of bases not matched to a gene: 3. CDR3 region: CASSQDLGQGNTEAFF. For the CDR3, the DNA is TGTGCCAGCAGCCAAGACCTGGGACAGGGGAACACTGAAGCTTTCTTT.

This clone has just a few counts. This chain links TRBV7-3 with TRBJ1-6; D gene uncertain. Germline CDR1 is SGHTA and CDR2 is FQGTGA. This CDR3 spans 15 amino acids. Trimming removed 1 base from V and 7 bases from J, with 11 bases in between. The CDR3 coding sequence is TGTGCCAGCAGCTTAAGAACGGGGAGGAATTCACCCCTCCACTTT. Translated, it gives CASSLRTGRNSPLHF.

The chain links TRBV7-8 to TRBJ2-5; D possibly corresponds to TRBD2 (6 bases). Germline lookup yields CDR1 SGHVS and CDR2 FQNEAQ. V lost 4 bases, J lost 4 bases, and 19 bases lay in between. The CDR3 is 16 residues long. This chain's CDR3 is CASSSGFGVGGETQYF. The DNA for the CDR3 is TGTGCCAGCAGCTCCGGTTTCGGGGTCGGGGGAGAGACCCAGTACTTC.

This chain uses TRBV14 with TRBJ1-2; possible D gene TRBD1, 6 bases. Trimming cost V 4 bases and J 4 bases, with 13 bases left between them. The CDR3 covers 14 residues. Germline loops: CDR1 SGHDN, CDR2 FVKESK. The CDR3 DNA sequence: TGTGCCAGCAGCCCCAGGGGCAGTCTCTATGGCTACACCTTC. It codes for CASSPRGSLYGYTF. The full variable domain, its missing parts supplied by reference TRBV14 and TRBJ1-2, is EAGVTQFPSHSVIEKGQTVTLRCDPISGHDNLYWYRRVMGKEIKFLLHFVKESKQDESGMPNNRFLAERTGGTYSTLKVQPAELEDSGVYFCASSPRGSLYGYTFGSGTRLTVV.

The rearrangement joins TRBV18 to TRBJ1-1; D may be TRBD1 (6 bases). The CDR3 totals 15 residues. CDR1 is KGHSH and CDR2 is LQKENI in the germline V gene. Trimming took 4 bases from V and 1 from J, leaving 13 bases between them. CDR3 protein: CASSQLDRPNTEAFF. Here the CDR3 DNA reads TGTGCCAGCTCACAATTGGACAGACCGAACACTGAAGCTTTCTTT.

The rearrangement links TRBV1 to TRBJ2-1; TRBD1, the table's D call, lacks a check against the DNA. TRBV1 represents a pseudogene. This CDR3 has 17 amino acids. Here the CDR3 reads CTSSRELPGQVSLGQFF. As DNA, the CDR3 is TGCACCAGCAGCCGAGAGTTACCGGGACAGGTCTCGTTGGGGCAGTTCTTC.

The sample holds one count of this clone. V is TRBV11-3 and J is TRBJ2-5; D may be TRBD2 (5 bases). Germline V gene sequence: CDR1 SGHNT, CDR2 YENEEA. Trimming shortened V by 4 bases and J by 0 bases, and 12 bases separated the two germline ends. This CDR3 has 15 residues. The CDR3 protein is CASSSPLGYQETQYF. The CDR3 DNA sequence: TGTGCCAGCAGCTCCCCACTAGGCTACCAAGAGACCCAGTACTTC.

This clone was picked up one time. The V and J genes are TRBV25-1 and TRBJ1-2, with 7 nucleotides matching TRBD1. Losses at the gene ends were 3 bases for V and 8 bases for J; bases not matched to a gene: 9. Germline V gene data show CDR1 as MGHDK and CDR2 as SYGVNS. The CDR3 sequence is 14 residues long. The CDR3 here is CASSDRQGTYGYTF. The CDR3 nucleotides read TGTGCCAGCAGTGATCGACAGGGAACTTACGGCTACACCTTC.

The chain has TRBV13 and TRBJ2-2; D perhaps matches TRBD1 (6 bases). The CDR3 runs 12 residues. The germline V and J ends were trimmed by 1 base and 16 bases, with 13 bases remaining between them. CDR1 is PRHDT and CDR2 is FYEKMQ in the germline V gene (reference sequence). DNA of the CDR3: TGTGCCAGCAGCTTAGATCCGGGACAAAGGTTTTTT. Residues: CASSLDPGQRFF.